This record concerns one T cell receptor beta chain sequence. The source of the sample is a study of cytomegalovirus exposure and HLA in healthy donors. With 1 base removed from V and 9 bases from J, the gap between germline ends came to 22 bases. Germline lookup yields CDR1 LGHNT and CDR2 FRNRAP. The CDR3 is made up of 17 amino acids. PCR used 60 Vbeta primers and 13 Jbeta primers. Sequenced by immunoSEQ multiplex PCR; TCRdb stores in-frame clones only, minus some. Seen here are about 190,000 clones, 70% to 90% observed once, and the top ten hold around 1.5%. The sequence was collected from a woman aged 18-29 years in good health and CMV-seronegative. The source material was PBMCs. The rearrangement joins TRBV12-5 to TRBJ2-1; perhaps TRBD2 as D (6 bases). The CDR3 DNA is TGTGCTAGTGGTTTGGGCCCCTCTATTAGCGGCCTATTTGAGCAGTTCTTC. This gives the protein CASGLGPSISGLFEQFF. Full variable domain (outside the CDR3, taken from reference TRBV12-5 and TRBJ2-1): DARVTQTPRHKVTEMGQEVTMRCQPILGHNTVFWYRQTMMQGLELLAYFRNRAPLDDSGMPKDRFSAEMPDATLATLKIQPSEPRDSAVYFCASGLGPSISGLFEQFFGPGTRLTVL.